The present entry profiles one TCR beta chain with its context. Its antigen is not yet known. Per-nucleotide qualities are absent, and no much larger clonotype sits a single base away. The time point label for this specimen denotes: baseline before first vaccination. Vaccinee samples were obtained from the UK trials COV001 and COV002, which included a single-blind randomized controlled phase 2/3 trial of AZD1222 (ChAdOx1 nCoV-19) in healthy adults. Trial participant PBMC samples were collected at day 0 and day 28 after the second dose for TCRbeta chain sequencing. The CDR3 regions of human TCRbeta chains were analyzed by immunosequencing. Processing in the source paper ran as follows. Repertoire TCRs were checked for matches against a reference library of SARS-CoV-2-specific TCRs that had been generated using the MIRA antigen-specificity platform. Breadth was defined as the fraction of unique TCRs that were SARS-CoV-2-associated, and depth was defined as the fraction of total T cells that were SARS-CoV-2-associated. Each spike-specific TCR was assigned to its reactive spike region and to a CD4 or CD8 class using the MIRA data. Log10-transformed breadth and depth values were compared by one-way ANOVA with Sidak's multiple comparisons tests. TCRdb limited this immuneACCESS table to in-frame rearrangements with V and J called. A share of clones is missing; checked studies link under half to unresolved V genes, and the rest is unexplained. Clonal size and the V and J genes are those of that table, whereas D and trimming came from the DNA. The sample has under 150,000 clones on record, roughly 90% of them singletons. The biggest ten clones account for 8% to 9.5% of the sample.

The CDR3 measures 12 amino acids from cysteine to phenylalanine. Only the CDR3 region is kept as DNA, spanning 36 bases read in frame from base 1. CDR1 and CDR2 are read off the germline V gene (reference sequence) as PRHDT and FYEKMQ. The junction carries 7 bases between V and J, which are trimmed by 6 bases and 4 bases respectively. The sample originates from a study of T cell responses to AZD1222 COVID-19 vaccine (dated by TCRdb to about 2021). At the level of the whole study: AZD1222 recipients given second doses at about 4 weeks or at about 12 weeks were pooled, since spike-specific TCR depth and breadth were not found to differ between the two schedules. TCR sequencing covered 230 to 250 trial participants: 200 to 220 given two doses of AZD1222 and 26 given two doses of MenACWY control vaccine. Trial participants were enrolled by age into 18-55, 56-69 and 70-plus year subgroups, with about 150, 27 and 61 TCR-sequenced participants respectively. The paper as a whole reports these results and caveats: Reportedly, almost half of the unique spike-specific TCRs recognized epitopes lying outside the regions that are mutated in the B.1.351 and B.1.1.7 variants. Conclusions about previously exposed vaccinees are limited because only six or seven AZD1222 recipients were SARS-CoV-2 seropositive at baseline. In the small 56-69-year group, the increase in depth fell short of significance, most likely because of low power. After two AZD1222 doses, spike-specific TCR breadth and depth were significantly higher than at day 0 and than in MenACWY recipients. Participants were mostly white British and included more females than males, and it was suggested by the authors that clonal diversity may have been underestimated. The whole spike protein was spanned by vaccine-associated CD4 TCRs, and dominant responses were seen in regions 160-218 and 743-854. Because no samples from the day 14 peak response were available, repertoires could be characterized only after the peak T cell response.

The source is an adult in good health. This chain is built from TRBV13 and TRBJ1-3; there is no confident call for the D gene. The sample was peripheral blood, taken on day 0 of AZD1222 vaccination. The CDR3 region: CASRSLGNTIYF. The bases read TGTGCCAGCAGGTCACTAGGAAACACCATATATTTT.